This T cell receptor (beta chain) was captured in a study of cytomegalovirus exposure and HLA in healthy donors. Study-level background: Caucasian-associated ancestry cluster membership applied to just over 80% of under 450 genotyped donors.

Study-wide results and caveats: In an earlier analysis, productive rearrangement rates for most beta V segments clustered near 87% or 30%. In the analysis, some V segments, TRBV6-2 and TRBV6-3 included, were excluded as indistinguishable.

J lost 3 bases, V lost 5 bases, and 5 bases had no gene match. From germline, CDR1 is SGHTA and CDR2 FQGNSA. The CDR3 runs 14 residues. This clone occurred a few times. Its antigen is not identified. The PCR ran on 60 Vbeta and 13 Jbeta primers. Measured with immunoSEQ multiplex PCR; TCRdb has only the in-frame clones, and not every one. The table has about 160,000 clones, roughly 80% seen once. Sequenced: PBMCs. This TCR came from a middle-aged man in good health and CMV-seropositive. The chain links TRBV7-2 to TRBJ2-7, with 9 bases lining up with TRBD1. The CDR3 loop reads CASSIKTGGYEQYF. In DNA, the CDR3 is TGTGCCAGCAGCATAAAGACAGGGGGCTACGAGCAGTACTTC.